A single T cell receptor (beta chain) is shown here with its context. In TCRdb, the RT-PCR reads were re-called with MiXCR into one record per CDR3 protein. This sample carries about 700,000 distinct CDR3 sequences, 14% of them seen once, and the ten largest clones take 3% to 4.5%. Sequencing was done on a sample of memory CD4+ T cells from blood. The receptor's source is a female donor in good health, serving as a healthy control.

The CDR3 nucleotides are TGTGCCAGCAGTTTAGAGGAAGGCTACGAGCAGTACTTC. Encoded protein: CASSLEEGYEQYF. The chain couples TRBV12-3 or TRBV12-4 to TRBJ2-7; D gene ambiguous. The CDR3 loop spans 13 amino acids. The V gene lost 1 base and the J gene lost 3 bases, with 7 bases spanning the gap.